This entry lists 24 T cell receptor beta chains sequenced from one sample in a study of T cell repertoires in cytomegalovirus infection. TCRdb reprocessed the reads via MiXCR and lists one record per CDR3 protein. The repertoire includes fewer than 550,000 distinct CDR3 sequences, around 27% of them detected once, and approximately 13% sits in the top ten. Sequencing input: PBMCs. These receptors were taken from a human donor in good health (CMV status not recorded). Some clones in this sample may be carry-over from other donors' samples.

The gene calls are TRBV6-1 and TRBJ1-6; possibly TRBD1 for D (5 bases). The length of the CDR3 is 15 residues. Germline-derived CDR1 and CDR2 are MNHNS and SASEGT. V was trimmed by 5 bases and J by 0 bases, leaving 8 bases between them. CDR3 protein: CASSPGISYNSPLHF. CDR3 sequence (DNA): TGTGCCAGCAGTCCAGGGATCTCCTATAATTCACCCCTCCACTTT.

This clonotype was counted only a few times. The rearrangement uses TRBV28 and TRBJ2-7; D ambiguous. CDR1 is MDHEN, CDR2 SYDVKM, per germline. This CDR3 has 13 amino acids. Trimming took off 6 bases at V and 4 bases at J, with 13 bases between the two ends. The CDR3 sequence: CASSQTSSYEQYF. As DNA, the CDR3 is TGTGCCAGCAGCCAAACTTCAAGTTACGAGCAGTACTTC. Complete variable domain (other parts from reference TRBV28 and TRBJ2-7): DVKVTQSSRYLVKRTGEKVFLECVQDMDHENMFWYRQDPGLGLRLIYFSYDVKMKEKGDIPEGYSVSREKKERFSLILESASTNQTSMYLCASSQTSSYEQYFGPGTRLTVT.

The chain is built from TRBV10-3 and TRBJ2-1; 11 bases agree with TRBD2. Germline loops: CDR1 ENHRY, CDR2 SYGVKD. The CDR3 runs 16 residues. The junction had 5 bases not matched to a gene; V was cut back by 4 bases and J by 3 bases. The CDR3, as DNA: TGTGCCATCAGTGGCCAACTAGCGGGAGTCTACAATGAGCAGTTCTTC. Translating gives CAISGQLAGVYNEQFF.

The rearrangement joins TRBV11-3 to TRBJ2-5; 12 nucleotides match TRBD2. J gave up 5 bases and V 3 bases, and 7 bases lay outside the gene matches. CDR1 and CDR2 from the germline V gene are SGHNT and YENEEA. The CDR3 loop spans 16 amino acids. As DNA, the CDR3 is TGTGCCAGCAGCTTCGACCTAGCGGGAGGGCCCGAGACCCAGTACTTC. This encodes CASSFDLAGGPETQYF.

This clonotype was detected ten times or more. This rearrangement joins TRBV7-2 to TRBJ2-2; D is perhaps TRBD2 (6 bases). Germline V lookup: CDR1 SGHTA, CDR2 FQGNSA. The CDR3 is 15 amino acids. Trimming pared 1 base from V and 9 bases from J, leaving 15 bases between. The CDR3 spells CASSLGDFRGRELFF. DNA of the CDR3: TGTGCCAGCAGCTTAGGGGACTTCCGTGGGCGGGAGCTGTTTTTT.

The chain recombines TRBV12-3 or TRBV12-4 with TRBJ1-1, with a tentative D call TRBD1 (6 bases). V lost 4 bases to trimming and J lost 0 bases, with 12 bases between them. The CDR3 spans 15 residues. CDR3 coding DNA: TGTGCCAGCAGTTGGCACAGGGCGTTGAACACTGAAGCTTTCTTT. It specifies CASSWHRALNTEAFF.

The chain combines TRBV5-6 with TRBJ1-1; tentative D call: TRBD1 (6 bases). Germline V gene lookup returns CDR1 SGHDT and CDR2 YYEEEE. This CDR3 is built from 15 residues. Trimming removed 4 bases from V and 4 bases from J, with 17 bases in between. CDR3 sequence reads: CASSATAGDATEAFF. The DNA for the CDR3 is TGTGCCAGCAGCGCCACGGCAGGGGACGCCACTGAAGCTTTCTTT.

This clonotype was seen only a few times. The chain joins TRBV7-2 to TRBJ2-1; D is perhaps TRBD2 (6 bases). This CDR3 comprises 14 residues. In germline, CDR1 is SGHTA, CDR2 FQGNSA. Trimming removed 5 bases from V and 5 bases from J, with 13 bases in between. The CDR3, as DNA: TGTGCCAGCAGCCCACGGCGGGGCAACAATGAGCAGTTCTTC. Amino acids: CASSPRRGNNEQFF.

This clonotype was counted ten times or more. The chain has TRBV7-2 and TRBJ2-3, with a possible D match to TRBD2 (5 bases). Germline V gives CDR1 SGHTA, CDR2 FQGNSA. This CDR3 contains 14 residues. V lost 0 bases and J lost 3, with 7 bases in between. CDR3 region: CASSLAGVTDTQYF. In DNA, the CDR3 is TGTGCCAGCAGCTTAGCGGGAGTGACAGATACGCAGTATTTT.

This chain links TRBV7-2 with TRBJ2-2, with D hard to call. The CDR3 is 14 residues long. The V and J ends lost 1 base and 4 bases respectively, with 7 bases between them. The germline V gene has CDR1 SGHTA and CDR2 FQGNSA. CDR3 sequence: CASSLEPFTGELFF. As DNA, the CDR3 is TGTGCCAGCAGCTTAGAGCCGTTCACCGGGGAGCTGTTTTTT.

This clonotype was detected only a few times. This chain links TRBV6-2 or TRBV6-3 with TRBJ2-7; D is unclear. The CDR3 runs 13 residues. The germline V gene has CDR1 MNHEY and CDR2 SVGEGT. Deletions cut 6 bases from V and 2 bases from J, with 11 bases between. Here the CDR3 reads CASSGPWAYEQYV. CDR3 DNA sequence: TGTGCCAGCAGCGGGCCCTGGGCCTACGAGCAGTACGTC.

The CDR3 DNA follows: TGTGCCATCAGTAACCGGGACTTGGAGAATGAGCAGTTCTTC. It specifies CAISNRDLENEQFF. This chain joins TRBV10-3 and TRBJ2-1, with a possible D match to TRBD2 (6 bases). V was clipped by 5 bases and J by 7 bases, with 15 bases between them. CDR1 and CDR2 from the germline V gene are ENHRY and SYGVKD. The CDR3 loop spans 14 amino acids.

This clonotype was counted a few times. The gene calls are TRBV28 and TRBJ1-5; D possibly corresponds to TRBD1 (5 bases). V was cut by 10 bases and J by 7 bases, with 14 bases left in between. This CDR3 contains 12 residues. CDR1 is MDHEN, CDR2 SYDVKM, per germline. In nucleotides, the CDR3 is TGTGCCACCCGGGGGGGGTTCCAGCCCCAGCATTTT. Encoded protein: CATRGGFQPQHF.

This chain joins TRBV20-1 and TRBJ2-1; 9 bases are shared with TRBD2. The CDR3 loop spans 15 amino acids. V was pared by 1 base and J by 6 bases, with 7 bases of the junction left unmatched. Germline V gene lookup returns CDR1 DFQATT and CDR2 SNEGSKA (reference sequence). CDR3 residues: CSARAAGGAGNEQFF. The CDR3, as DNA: TGCAGTGCTAGAGCGGCGGGGGGGGCTGGCAATGAGCAGTTCTTC.

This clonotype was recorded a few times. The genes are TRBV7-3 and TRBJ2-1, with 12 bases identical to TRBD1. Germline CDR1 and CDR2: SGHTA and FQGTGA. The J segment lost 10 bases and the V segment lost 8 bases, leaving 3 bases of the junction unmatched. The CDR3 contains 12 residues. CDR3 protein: CASGTGGREQFF. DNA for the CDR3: TGTGCCAGCGGGACAGGGGGCAGAGAGCAGTTCTTC. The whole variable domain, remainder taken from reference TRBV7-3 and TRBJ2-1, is GAGVSQTPSNKVTEKGKYVELRCDPISGHTALYWYRQSLGQGPEFLIYFQGTGAADDSGLPNDRFFAVRPEGSVSTLKIQRTERGDSAVYLCASGTGGREQFFGPGTRLTVL.

The DNA for the CDR3 is TGTGCCAGTAGTGAAGCAGTTTCGAATCAGCCCCAGCATTTT. Protein: CASSEAVSNQPQHF. This chain uses TRBV19 with TRBJ1-5; no firm D call. Germline V CDR1 and CDR2: LNHDA, SQIVND (reference sequence). Trimming left V 5 bases short and J 4 bases short, with 12 bases between. This CDR3 has 14 residues.

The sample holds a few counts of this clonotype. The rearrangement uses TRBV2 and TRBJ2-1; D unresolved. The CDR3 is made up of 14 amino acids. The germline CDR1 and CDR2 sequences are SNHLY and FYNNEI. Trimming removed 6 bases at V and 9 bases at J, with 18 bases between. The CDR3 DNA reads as TGTGCCAGCAGCGACATACGGGCAGCCGGTGAGCAGTTCTTC. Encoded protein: CASSDIRAAGEQFF.

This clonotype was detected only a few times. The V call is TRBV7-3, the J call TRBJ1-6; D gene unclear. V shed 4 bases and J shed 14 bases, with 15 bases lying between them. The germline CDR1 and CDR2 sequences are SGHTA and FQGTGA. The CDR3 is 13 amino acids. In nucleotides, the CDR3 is TGTGCCAGCAGCTACGACGTCGGACTAGCCCTCCACTTT. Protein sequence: CASSYDVGLALHF.

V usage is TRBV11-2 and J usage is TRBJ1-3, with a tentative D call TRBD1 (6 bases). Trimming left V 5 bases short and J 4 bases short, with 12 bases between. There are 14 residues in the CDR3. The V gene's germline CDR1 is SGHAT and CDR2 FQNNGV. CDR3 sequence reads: CASSVKGTGNTIYF. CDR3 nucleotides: TGTGCCAGCAGCGTAAAGGGGACAGGAAACACCATATATTTT.

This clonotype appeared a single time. CDR3 nucleotides: TGTGCCACCAGTGACCAGGACAGTACCGGGGAGCTGTTTTTT. Translated, it gives CATSDQDSTGELFF. The genes are TRBV24-1 and TRBJ2-2; D might be TRBD1 (6 bases). Trimming took off 4 bases at V and 5 bases at J, with 10 bases between the two ends. The CDR3 contains 14 residues. The germline V gene has CDR1 KGHDR and CDR2 SFDVKD.

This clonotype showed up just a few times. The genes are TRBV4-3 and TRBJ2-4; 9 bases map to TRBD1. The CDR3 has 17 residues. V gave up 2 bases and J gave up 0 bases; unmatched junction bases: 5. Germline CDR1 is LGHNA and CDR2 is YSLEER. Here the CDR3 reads CASSQLTGGIAKNIQYF. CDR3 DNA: TGCGCCAGCAGCCAACTCACAGGGGGCATAGCCAAAAACATTCAGTACTTC.

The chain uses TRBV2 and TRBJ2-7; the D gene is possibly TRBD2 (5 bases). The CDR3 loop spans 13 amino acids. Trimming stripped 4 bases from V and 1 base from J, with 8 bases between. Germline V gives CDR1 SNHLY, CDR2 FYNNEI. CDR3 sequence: CASSGGYSYEQYF. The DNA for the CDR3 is TGTGCCAGCAGTGGCGGGTATTCCTACGAGCAGTACTTC.

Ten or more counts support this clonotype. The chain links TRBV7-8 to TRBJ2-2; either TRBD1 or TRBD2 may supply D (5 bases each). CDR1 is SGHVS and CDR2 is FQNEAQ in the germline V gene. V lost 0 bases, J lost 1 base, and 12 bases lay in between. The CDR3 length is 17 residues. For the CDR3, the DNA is TGTGCCAGCAGCTTAGCGGGACGGGAAAAGAACACCGGGGAGCTGTTTTTT. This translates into CASSLAGREKNTGELFF.

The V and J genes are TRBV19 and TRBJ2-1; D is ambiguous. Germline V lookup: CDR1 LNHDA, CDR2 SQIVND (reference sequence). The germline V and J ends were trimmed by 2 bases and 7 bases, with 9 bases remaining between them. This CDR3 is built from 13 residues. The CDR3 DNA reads TGTGCCAGTAGTATAAACCCCATGAATGAGCAGTTCTTC. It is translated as CASSINPMNEQFF.